The clone carrying this T cell receptor (beta chain) has ten or more counts. The antigen is not known. The CDR3 has 14 amino acids. With 2 bases removed from V and 6 bases from J, the gap between germline ends came to 10 bases. Germline loops: CDR1 ENHRY, CDR2 SYGVKD. RNA transcripts provided the source from which TCR beta CDR3 regions were amplified. The HTBI primer set served for first-round RT-PCR of the TCR CDR3. One entry per CDR3 protein results from TCRdb running MiXCR on the multiplex PCR reads. The table has roughly 380,000 distinct CDR3 sequences, over 15% seen once. This record belongs to a study of T cells in Graves' hyperthyroidism and ophthalmopathy. Study-level results: Ophthalmopathy could be told apart from stable hyperthyroidism with a 13 V-J model. Most clonotypes that expanded in the thyroid above 0.001 also showed up in blood.

Material: blood. The chain couples TRBV10-3 to TRBJ2-2; D is uncertain. The receptor comes from a woman aged 40 to 50 with Graves' ophthalmopathy. For the CDR3, the DNA is TGTGCCATCAGTGAGGGCGGTAGCTCCGGGGAGCTGTTTTTT. It yields the protein CAISEGGSSGELFF.